Each of the 17 T cell receptor beta chains below was sequenced from the same sample in a study of PD-L1 blockade in urothelial cancer. The time point here: pretreatment peripheral blood. Here immunoSEQ multiplex PCR was the method, and the copy in TCRdb shows in-frame clones only, minus some. The top ten hold 1% to 1.5% of the sample, which has 54,000 or so clones, 75% to 90% seen once. The sample was PBMCs, taken around atezolizumab (anti-PD-L1) treatment. These receptors originate from a man between 45 and 60 years old with urothelial cancer.

J is TRBJ2-3 and V is TRBV19; D is unclear. CDR3 length: 11 residues. CDR1 and CDR2 from the germline V gene are LNHDA and SQIVND (reference sequence). The ends were cut back, 5 bases at V and 14 bases at J, with 14 bases in the middle. The chain's CDR3 is CASSYRLNWYF. CDR3 nucleotides: TGTGCCAGTAGTTACCGACTGAACTGGTATTTT.

V gene TRBV28 combines with J gene TRBJ1-5; D not resolved. The germline V and J ends were trimmed by 5 bases and 6 bases, with 8 bases remaining between them. CDR1 is MDHEN and CDR2 is SYDVKM in the germline V gene. This CDR3 is built from 12 residues. CDR3 coding DNA: TGTGCCAGCAGTCTTCGCGTTCAGCCCCAGCATTTT. It specifies CASSLRVQPQHF.

The J gene is TRBJ2-5, the V gene TRBV13, with TRBD2 matching 8 bases. The J segment lost 2 bases and the V segment lost 5 bases, leaving 10 bases of the junction unmatched. CDR3 size: 16 residues. Germline lookup yields CDR1 PRHDT and CDR2 FYEKMQ (reference sequence). The CDR3 is CASSPRGAGEQETQYF. The CDR3 bases are TGTGCCAGCAGCCCCCGGGGAGCGGGGGAGCAAGAGACCCAGTACTTC.

V usage is TRBV6-5 and J usage is TRBJ1-2, with D maybe TRBD1 (5 bases). CDR1 is MNHEY, CDR2 SVGAGI, per germline. The V gene lost 2 bases and the J gene lost 8 bases, with 12 bases spanning the gap. The CDR3 totals 13 residues. The CDR3 DNA follows: TGTGCCAGCAGTTACGGGGCAGGGCTCGGCTACACCTTC. Encoded protein: CASSYGAGLGYTF.

This rearrangement joins TRBV5-5 to TRBJ2-5; 7 positions match TRBD1. The CDR3 contains 14 residues. Germline values: CDR1 SGHKS, CDR2 YYEKEE (reference sequence). The V and J ends lost 7 bases and 2 bases, in that order; junction bases with no gene match: 8. In DNA, the CDR3 is TGTGCCAGCTGTTTAGGGGGCGGTCAAGAGACCCAGTACTTC. As protein: CASCLGGGQETQYF.

The chain combines TRBV6-1 with TRBJ2-1, with D possibly matching TRBD2 (6 bases). The CDR3 covers 14 residues. Germline CDR1 MNHNS, CDR2 SASEGT. V was trimmed by 6 bases and J by 9 bases, leaving 18 bases between them. The CDR3 loop reads CASSRDSRGSEQFF. CDR3 DNA: TGTGCCAGCAGCAGGGACTCCCGGGGAAGTGAGCAGTTCTTC.

The chain links TRBV11-2 to TRBJ1-1; 7 nucleotides align to TRBD1. Germline assignment: CDR1 SGHAT and CDR2 FQNNGV. V lost 2 bases to trimming and J lost 2 bases; unmatched junction nucleotides: 8. This CDR3 is built from 16 residues. This CDR3 is CASSLRRQGKNTEAFF. In nucleotides, the CDR3 is TGTGCCAGCAGCTTACGCAGACAGGGTAAAAACACTGAAGCTTTCTTT.

The V gene is TRBV14, the J gene TRBJ2-6; D unclear. The length of the CDR3 is 15 residues. Per the germline V gene, CDR1 is SGHDN and CDR2 is FVKESK. Trimming pared 4 bases from V and 3 bases from J, leaving 10 bases between. The CDR3 DNA is TGTGCCAGCAGCCTGCCCGGAGTTGGGGCCAACGTCCTGACTTTC. It translates to CASSLPGVGANVLTF.

In its sample, this clone is medium-sized (0.01 to 0.1%). The chain is built from TRBV5-4 and TRBJ2-7; D may be TRBD1 (6 bases). Per germline, CDR1 SGHNT and CDR2 YYREEE (reference sequence). The length of the CDR3 is 13 residues. Between the trimmed V and J ends, which lost 5 bases and 2 bases, there was a span of 11 bases. The CDR3 bases are TGTGCCAGCAGGCCACAGGGAGCCTACGAGCAGTACTTC. Its translation is CASRPQGAYEQYF.

J is TRBJ2-6 and V is TRBV28; 9 nucleotides align to TRBD1. Germline CDR1 and CDR2: MDHEN and SYDVKM. V shed 5 bases and J 0 bases; nucleotides not matched to a gene: 11. The CDR3 is 19 residues long. CDR3 nucleotides: TGTGCCAGCAGTCGCCCTAGGGACAGGGCATACTCTGGGGCCAACGTCCTGACTTTC. It yields the protein CASSRPRDRAYSGANVLTF.

The chain joins TRBV10-2 to TRBJ1-5; possibly TRBD1 for D (6 bases). Deletions cut 7 bases from V and 0 bases from J, with 10 bases between. CDR1 and CDR2 from the germline V gene are WSHSY and SAAADI. The CDR3 loop spans 14 amino acids. In DNA, the CDR3 is TGCGCCAGCAAGGACAGTTATAGCAATCAGCCCCAGCATTTT. Residues: CASKDSYSNQPQHF.

The chain employs TRBV6-1 and TRBJ1-2; a weak D match, TRBD1 (5 bases). The germline V gene has CDR1 MNHNS and CDR2 SASEGT. V was pared by 4 bases and J by 6 bases, with 18 bases between. This CDR3 region has 15 residues. CDR3 DNA: TGTGCCAGCAGTGGGTCGGGGGGGACGACCCATGGCTACACCTTC. As protein: CASSGSGGTTHGYTF.

The chain joins TRBV6-1 to TRBJ2-3; 9 bases are shared with TRBD2. The CDR3 length is 17 residues. The junction had 8 bases not matched to a gene; V was cut back by 4 bases and J by 0 bases. CDR1 is MNHNS and CDR2 is SASEGT in the germline V gene. As DNA, the CDR3 is TGTGCCAGCAGTGCTGAGGGAGCGGGGGGTAGCACAGATACGCAGTATTTT. Translating it yields CASSAEGAGGSTDTQYF.

V is TRBV7-9 and J is TRBJ1-2, with 7 nucleotides matching TRBD1. CDR3 length: 15 amino acids. Germline V gene data show CDR1 as SEHNR and CDR2 as FQNEAQ (reference sequence). V lost 4 bases, J lost 0 bases, and 5 bases stayed unmatched. The CDR3 loop is CASSSLGQANYGYTF. The CDR3 bases are TGTGCCAGCAGCTCCCTCGGACAGGCTAACTATGGCTACACCTTC. The full variable domain, with the rest looked up from reference TRBV7-9 and TRBJ1-2, is DTGVSQNPRHKITKRGQNVTFRCDPISEHNRLYWYRQTLGQGPEFLTYFQNEAQLEKSRLLSDRFSAERPKGSFSTLEIQRTEQGDSAMYLCASSSLGQANYGYTFGSGTRLTVV.

This clone has just one count. The chain links TRBV6-5 to TRBJ1-2; 7 bases match TRBD1. Germline CDR1 and CDR2: MNHEY and SVGAGI. V shed 2 bases and J 3 bases; nucleotides not matched to a gene: 3. The CDR3 covers 14 residues. CDR3 in amino acids: CASSYRGRYYGYTF. The CDR3 region has the DNA TGTGCCAGCAGTTACAGGGGGCGGTACTATGGCTACACCTTC.

This chain connects TRBV4-2 to TRBJ2-1; 9 bases align to TRBD1. V lost 3 bases to trimming and J lost 8 bases; unmatched junction nucleotides: 14. The CDR3 length is 17 residues. The germline V gene encodes CDR1 LGHNA and CDR2 YNFKEQ. CDR3 sequence (DNA): TGTGCCAGCAGCCAGCTAACAGGGGGCTCCCAGGATTATGAGCAGTTCTTC. It translates to CASSQLTGGSQDYEQFF.

This chain connects TRBV6-1 to TRBJ1-1; no clear D gene. This CDR3 comprises 14 residues. CDR1 is MNHNS and CDR2 is SASEGT in the germline V gene. Trimming pared 1 base from V and 0 bases from J, leaving 6 bases between. The CDR3 bases are TGTGCCAGCAGTGAAGGCAGTCTGAACACTGAAGCTTTCTTT. Translation: CASSEGSLNTEAFF.